This TCR beta chain originates from a study of T cell responses to AZD1222 COVID-19 vaccine. This clone was detected only once. Clones were read by immunoSEQ multiplex PCR, and TCRdb kept only the in-frame ones, dropping some. The repertoire includes 150,000 or so clones, about nine tenths of them detected once, and roughly 5% sits in the top ten. Germline V gives CDR1 MDHEN, CDR2 SYDVKM. The CDR3 covers 15 residues. With 2 bases clipped from V and 6 bases from J, the junction kept 5 bases outside the gene matches. The chain recombines TRBV28 with TRBJ1-5; 9 bases line up with TRBD1. The specimen comprised peripheral blood, sampled on day 0 of MenACWY control vaccination. The receptor was derived from an adult in good health. The CDR3: CASSLPGTGPQPQHF. CDR3 DNA sequence: TGTGCCAGCAGTTTACCCGGGACAGGGCCTCAGCCCCAGCATTTT.